This record looks at one TCR beta chain sequence and its context. The antigen remains unidentified. Germline lookup yields CDR1 LNHNV and CDR2 YYDKDF (reference sequence). The CDR3 extends over 15 amino acids. Each donor gave less than 3 ml of peripheral blood. This entry comes from a study of monozygotic twins with inflammatory bowel disease. Study-level points and caveats: Twins with IBD had fewer clonotypes in common with others than healthy twins, particularly during disease activity. Immunosuppressive treatments differing between patients may have added repertoire variability.

Reprocessing the 5' RACE reads, TCRdb reports a single entry for every CDR3 protein and omits DNA. Found here are over 200,000 distinct CDR3 sequences; the top ten clones hold less than 2%. The receptor's source is a human donor with ulcerative colitis or Crohn's disease, or a healthy co-twin of an affected twin (not recorded which). The chain is built from TRBV15 and TRBJ2-5; absent DNA, TCRdb's TRBD2 call cannot be checked. Sequenced: blood. The CDR3 spells CATSREVWEGETQYF.